The T cell receptor (beta chain) under discussion was sequenced for a study of T cell responses to AZD1222 COVID-19 vaccine. Study results and limitations: Baseline seropositives among AZD1222 recipients totaled only 5 to 7. Sampling captured repertoires only after the peak T cell response. Donors were largely white British and mainly female; clonal diversity was possibly underestimated.

The method was immunoSEQ multiplex PCR; TCRdb's version includes in-frame clones alone and lacks a portion of them. The sample lists 200,000 to 250,000 clones, about 93% seen once, with 0.9% to 1.1% in the top ten. Germline V CDR1 and CDR2: MNHNY, SVGAGI (reference sequence). This CDR3 has 14 residues. V dropped 7 bases and J dropped 6 bases, with 16 bases sitting between them. Regarding this clone: What it binds is not known.

The sequence was collected from an adult in good health. The sequences come from peripheral blood, collected on day 0 of MenACWY control vaccination. The chain employs TRBV6-6 and TRBJ1-5; a possible D gene is TRBD1 (5 bases). DNA for the CDR3: TGTGCCAGCACCCTTACGGAGGGGAGTCAGCCCCAGCATTTT. This translates into CASTLTEGSQPQHF.